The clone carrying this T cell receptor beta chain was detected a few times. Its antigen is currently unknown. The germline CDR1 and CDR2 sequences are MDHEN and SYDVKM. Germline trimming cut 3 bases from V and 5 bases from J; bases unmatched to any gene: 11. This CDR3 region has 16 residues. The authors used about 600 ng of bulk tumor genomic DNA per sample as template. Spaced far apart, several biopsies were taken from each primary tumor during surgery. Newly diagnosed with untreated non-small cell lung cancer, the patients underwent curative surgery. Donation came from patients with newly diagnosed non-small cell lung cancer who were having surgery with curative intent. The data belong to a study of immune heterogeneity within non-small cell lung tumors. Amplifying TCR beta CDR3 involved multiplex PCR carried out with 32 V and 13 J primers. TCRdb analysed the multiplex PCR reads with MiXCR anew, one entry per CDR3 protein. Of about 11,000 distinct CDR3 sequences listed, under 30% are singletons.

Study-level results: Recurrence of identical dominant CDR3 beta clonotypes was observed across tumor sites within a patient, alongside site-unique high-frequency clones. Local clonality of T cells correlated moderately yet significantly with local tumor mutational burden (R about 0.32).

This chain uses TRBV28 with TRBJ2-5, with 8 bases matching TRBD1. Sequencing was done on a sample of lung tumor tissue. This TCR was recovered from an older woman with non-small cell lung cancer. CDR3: CASSFPHGRGQETQYF. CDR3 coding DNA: TGTGCCAGCAGTTTTCCCCATGGCAGGGGGCAGGAGACCCAGTACTTC.